Below are 14 T cell receptor beta chains sequenced from a single sample in a study of CDR3 diversity in severe acne. In TCRdb, the PCR reads were re-called with MiXCR into one record per CDR3 protein. The sample gives some 90,000 distinct CDR3 sequences, 45% to 50% of which show up once; roughly 11% is in the top ten. Sequences were obtained from blood. The receptors originated from a male donor with severe acne vulgaris.

The rearrangement links TRBV5-5 to TRBJ2-5, with TRBD1 matching over 9 bases. Germline assignment: CDR1 SGHKS and CDR2 YYEKEE (reference sequence). V shed 3 bases and J 4 bases; nucleotides not matched to a gene: 4. The CDR3 is made up of 14 amino acids. CDR3: CASSWTGVGETQYF. Written as DNA, the CDR3 is TGTGCCAGCAGCTGGACAGGGGTAGGAGAGACCCAGTACTTC.

This sequence joins TRBV12-3 or TRBV12-4 and TRBJ2-3; 10 nucleotides match TRBD2. Trimming removed 9 bases from V and 6 bases from J; junction bases left unmatched: 3. The CDR3 covers 12 residues. The CDR3 is CASRTSGDTQYF. The CDR3 region has the DNA TGTGCCAGTCGGACTAGCGGTGATACGCAGTATTTT.

A word on this clonotype: This may stem from a read error, because a much larger clone lies one nucleotide away. This sequence joins TRBV7-2 and TRBJ1-5; 7 bases fit TRBD1. This CDR3 region has 15 residues. The germline V gene encodes CDR1 SGHTA and CDR2 FQGNSA. Trimming took 2 bases from V and 5 from J; bases not matched to a gene: 6. The CDR3, as DNA: TGTGCCAGCAGCTTACAGCCAGGGGGGCATCAGCCCCAGCATTTT. Its translation: CASSLQPGGHQPQHF.

The gene calls are TRBV7-9 and TRBJ1-6; no clear D. V was clipped by 3 bases and J by 2 bases, with 8 bases between them. This CDR3 has 15 residues. Germline assignment: CDR1 SEHNR and CDR2 FQNEAQ (reference sequence). CDR3 protein: CASSFSSTYNSPLHF. The CDR3 coding sequence is TGTGCCAGCAGCTTTTCTTCAACCTATAATTCACCCCTCCACTTT.

This clonotype came up once. The chain carries TRBV11-1 and TRBJ2-7; perhaps TRBD2 as D (5 bases). Germline CDR1 and CDR2: SGHAT and FQDESV (reference sequence). The V and J ends lost 5 bases and 3 bases respectively, with 14 bases between them. The CDR3 totals 14 residues. The CDR3 sequence is CASSPLGRVYEQYF. The DNA for the CDR3 is TGTGCCAGCAGCCCCTTAGGGCGGGTCTACGAGCAGTACTTC.

The CDR3 sequence: CSASGFAGGEVGELFF. In DNA form, the CDR3 reads TGCAGTGCCTCAGGATTTGCGGGGGGCGAGGTCGGGGAGCTGTTTTTT. V and J are TRBV20-1 and TRBJ2-2; 8 bases are a match to TRBD2. This CDR3 contains 16 residues. Unmatched junction bases numbered 16, after V lost 6 bases and J lost 7 bases. The germline V gene has CDR1 DFQATT and CDR2 SNEGSKA (reference sequence).

The count of this clonotype is one. The junction does not match germline at one end; this may be a read error. The chain combines TRBV5-4 with TRBJ1-3, with a possible D match to TRBD1 (5 bases). Germline CDR1 is SGHNT and CDR2 is YYREEE (reference sequence). This CDR3 is 14 amino acids long. This CDR3 is CASSFWRGGKTIYF. For the CDR3, the DNA is TGTGCCAGCAGCTTTTGGAGGGGTGGAAAGACCATATATTTT. Together with reference TRBV5-4 and TRBJ1-3, the CDR3 gives the full variable domain: ETGVTQSPTHLIKTRGQQVTLRCSSQSGHNTVSWYQQALGQGPQFIFQYYREEENGRGNFPPRFSGLQFPNYSSELNVNALELDDSALYLCASSFWRGGKTIYFGEGSWLTVV.

This clonotype has only one observation. The genes are TRBV20-1 and TRBJ2-3; 13 nucleotides agree with TRBD2. Germline V gives CDR1 DFQATT, CDR2 SNEGSKA (reference sequence). The J segment lost 2 bases and the V segment lost 6 bases, leaving 8 bases of the junction unmatched. The length of the CDR3 is 16 residues. This CDR3 reads CSAPRLAGGATDTQYF. The CDR3 DNA reads as TGCAGTGCCCCAAGACTAGCGGGAGGCGCCACAGATACGCAGTATTTT.

V gene TRBV7-2 combines with J gene TRBJ1-4, with TRBD1 matching 7 bases. From germline, CDR1 is SGHTA and CDR2 FQGNSA. Trimming cost V 1 base and J 4 bases; bases outside gene matches: 21. This CDR3 has 21 amino acids. CDR3 nucleotides: TGTGCCAGCAGCTTAGGGACCATAGGGGCCGACTCGGGACAGCATAATGAAAAACTGTTTTTT. Protein sequence: CASSLGTIGADSGQHNEKLFF.

In this sample, this clonotype turned up many times. The CDR3: CASVGLAGGEQYF. Written as DNA, the CDR3 is TGTGCCAGCGTAGGACTAGCGGGGGGCGAGCAGTACTTC. J is TRBJ2-7 and V is TRBV19; TRBD2 matches at 14 bases. The CDR3 has 13 residues. V shed 9 bases, J shed 6 bases, and the junction held 4 bases outside the gene matches. CDR1 is LNHDA and CDR2 is SQIVND in the germline V gene (reference sequence).

As for this clonotype: Compared with germline, one end of the junction differs, possibly owing to a read error. The genes are TRBV2 and TRBJ2-1, with D perhaps matching TRBD1 (8 bases). Germline CDR1 and CDR2: SNHLY and FYNNEI. CDR3 length equals 14 residues. CDR3 sequence reads: CASGTGQVCNEQFF. The CDR3 region has the DNA TGCGCCAGCGGGACAGGACAGGTCTGCAATGAGCAGTTCTTC.

This clonotype came up a few times. The chain employs TRBV6-6 and TRBJ2-3; 8 nucleotides match TRBD1. V was clipped by 7 bases and J by 3 bases; unmatched bases: 9. This CDR3 has 15 residues. Germline CDR1 reads MNHNY; CDR2 reads SVGAGI (reference sequence). CDR3 residues: CASTDRGQGTDTQYF. The CDR3 DNA is TGTGCCAGCACCGACAGAGGACAGGGAACAGATACGCAGTATTTT.

V and J are TRBV25-1 and TRBJ2-2; D call uncertain. Deletions cut 1 base from V and 6 bases from J, with 12 bases between. From germline, CDR1 is MGHDK and CDR2 SYGVNS. This CDR3 contains 15 residues. As DNA, the CDR3 is TGTGCCAGCAGTGAATCTCTAGGACCCCCCGGGGAGCTGTTTTTT. Its translation is CASSESLGPPGELFF.

In its sample, this clonotype ranks as medium-sized. The chain links TRBV20-1 to TRBJ2-1; D ambiguous. Germline CDR1 and CDR2: DFQATT and SNEGSKA (reference sequence). V lost 3 bases to trimming and J lost 9 bases, with 9 bases between them. This CDR3 has 11 residues. The CDR3 protein is CSARTSGEQFF. The CDR3 DNA sequence: TGCAGTGCTAGGACCTCCGGTGAGCAGTTCTTC.